The T cell receptor (beta chain) described here comes from a study of shared clonotypes between healthy human individuals. Germline values: CDR1 LNHNV, CDR2 YYDKDF (reference sequence). This CDR3 comprises 13 residues. The V gene lost 4 bases and the J gene lost 0 bases, with 6 bases spanning the gap. How the authors handled the data: Filtering of immunoSEQ junctional sequences could not match full-length read filtering. Sequenced by immunoSEQ multiplex PCR; TCRdb stores in-frame clones only, minus some. Clone size and the V and J calls come from that table; the DNA yielded D and trimming. Among fewer than 550,000 clones listed, nearly 80% were seen once.

This TCR came from a middle-aged woman in good health. Some clones in this sample may be carry-over from other donors' samples. This chain uses TRBV15 with TRBJ1-2; tentatively, D is TRBD1 (6 bases). The sequenced material came from PBMCs. CDR3 coding DNA: TGTGCCACCAGCAAGGGGGCTAACTATGGCTACACCTTC. Residues: CATSKGANYGYTF.